This TCR beta chain was recovered during a study of CD8+CD57+ T cells in acquired aplastic anemia. Previously, flow cytometry had revealed CD8+CD57+ cell expansion in the patients chosen for sequencing. Looked up from germline, CDR1 is MGHDK and CDR2 is SYGVNS. With V trimmed by 5 bases and J by 4 bases, 2 bases remained unmatched. This CDR3 region has 13 residues. Broader study findings: Around 27 CD8+ CDR3 sequences occurred in both the patients and the controls.

The template used for profiling TCR beta VDJ and CDR3 was genomic DNA. MiXCR was run by TCRdb on the reads, yielding one entry per CDR3 protein. This table holds about 160,000 distinct CDR3 sequences, 48% found once. On this clonotype itself: Its antigen is unknown.

The chain links TRBV25-1 to TRBJ1-5; 7 bases map to TRBD1. Sequencing was carried out using sorted CD4+, CD8+, or CD8+CD57+ T cells (not recorded which) from PBMCs. The TCR comes from a human donor with aplastic anemia. The CDR3 protein is CASSQQGNQPQHF. CDR3 DNA sequence: TGTGCCAGCAGTCAACAGGGGAATCAGCCCCAGCATTTT.